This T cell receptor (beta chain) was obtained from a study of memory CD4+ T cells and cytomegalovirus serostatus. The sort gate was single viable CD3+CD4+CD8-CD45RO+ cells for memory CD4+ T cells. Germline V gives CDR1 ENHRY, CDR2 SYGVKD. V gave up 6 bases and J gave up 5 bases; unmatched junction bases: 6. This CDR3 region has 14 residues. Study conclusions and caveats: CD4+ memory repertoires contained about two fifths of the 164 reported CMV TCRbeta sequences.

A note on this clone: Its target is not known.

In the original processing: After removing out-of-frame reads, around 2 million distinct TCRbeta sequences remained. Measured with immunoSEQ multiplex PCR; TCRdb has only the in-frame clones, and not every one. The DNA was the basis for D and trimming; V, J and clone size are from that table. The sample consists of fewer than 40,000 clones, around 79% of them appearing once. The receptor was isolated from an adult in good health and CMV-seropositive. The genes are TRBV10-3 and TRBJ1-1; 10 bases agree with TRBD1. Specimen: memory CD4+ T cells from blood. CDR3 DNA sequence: TGTGCCATCAGCGCAGACAGGGGGCGGACTGAAGCTTTCTTT. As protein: CAISADRGRTEAFF.